These 32 T cell receptor beta chains were sequenced from one sample in a study of T cells after yellow fever vaccination. TCRdb fed the 5' RACE reads into MiXCR, producing one record per CDR3 protein. This sample has more than 300,000 distinct CDR3 sequences, with about 10% found just once. The sequences come from CD4+ T cells sorted from PBMCs, collected 45 days after the yellow fever booster vaccination. The receptors were gathered from a man between 18 and 35 years old who received the YFV17D yellow fever vaccine.

In this sample, this clonotype turned up a few times. V is TRBV12-3 or TRBV12-4 and J is TRBJ1-3, with no clear D. The germline V and J ends were trimmed by 4 bases and 0 bases, with 7 bases remaining between them. This CDR3 contains 14 residues. The CDR3 region has the DNA TGTGCCAGCAGTTCCACCGCCTCTGGAAACACCATATATTTT. Translated: CASSSTASGNTIYF.

This clonotype was counted between two and nine times. A read error may account for a junction end that differs from germline. The chain links TRBV7-9 to TRBJ2-5; 10 bases fit TRBD2. Germline-derived CDR1 and CDR2 are SEHNR and FQNEAQ (reference sequence). The CDR3 sequence is 13 residues long. CDR3 bases: TGTGCCAGCAGGCCGACTAGCGGGTTCTCCGACGGCTTC. Protein product: CASRPTSGFSDGF.

This clonotype was counted ten times or more. The genes are TRBV7-2 and TRBJ2-4; D is possibly TRBD1 (6 bases). V lost 5 bases to trimming and J lost 10 bases, with 15 bases between them. CDR3 length: 13 amino acids. The germline gives CDR1 SGHTA, CDR2 FQGNSA. The CDR3 DNA sequence: TGTGCCAGCAGCGCCTCGACAGGCCCAATTCAGTACTTC. This encodes CASSASTGPIQYF. Complete variable domain (other parts from reference TRBV7-2 and TRBJ2-4): GAGVSQSPSNKVTEKGKDVELRCDPISGHTALYWYRQSLGQGLEFLIYFQGNSAPDKSGLPSDRFSAERTGGSVSTLTIQRTQQEDSAVYLCASSASTGPIQYFGAGTRLSVL.

This clonotype has just a few counts. The J gene is TRBJ2-5, the V gene TRBV20-1; D unresolved. The germline V and J ends were trimmed by 3 bases and 7 bases, with 9 bases remaining between them. Per the germline V gene, CDR1 is DFQATT and CDR2 is SNEGSKA (reference sequence). The CDR3 has 11 amino acids. CDR3 nucleotides: TGCAGTGCTAGGGTACTCGGGACCCAGTACTTC. This translates into CSARVLGTQYF.

This clonotype was observed a few times. The rearrangement links TRBV5-1 to TRBJ2-3, with D tentatively TRBD1 (6 bases). Germline CDR1 SGHRS, CDR2 YFSETQ. Trimming left V 0 bases short and J 5 bases short, with 10 bases between. The CDR3 totals 14 residues. The DNA for the CDR3 is TGCGCCAGCAGCTTGGAGACAGGAGGAGATACGCAGTATTTT. This translates into CASSLETGGDTQYF.

This clonotype came up a few times. The V call is TRBV11-2, the J call TRBJ2-1; D is possibly TRBD2 (5 bases). In germline, CDR1 is SGHAT, CDR2 FQNNGV. This CDR3 has 15 amino acids. The V end was cut by 4 bases, the J end by 0 bases, with 10 bases between. The CDR3 sequence: CASSSGLGSYNEQFF. The CDR3 nucleotides read TGTGCCAGCAGCTCTGGACTTGGCTCCTACAATGAGCAGTTCTTC.

The chain recombines TRBV6-2 or TRBV6-3 with TRBJ2-2, with TRBD1 matching over 8 bases. CDR3 length: 14 amino acids. Germline assignment: CDR1 MNHEY and CDR2 SVGEGT. V shed 5 bases, J shed 7 bases, and the junction held 6 bases outside the gene matches. The DNA for the CDR3 is TGTGCCAGCAGTAAAGGACAGGGCGTCGGGGAGCTGTTTTTT. This translates into CASSKGQGVGELFF.

This clonotype was counted only a few times. V and J are TRBV2 and TRBJ2-5, with 7 bases aligning to TRBD1. The CDR3 has 15 residues. The V and J ends lost 7 bases and 1 base, in that order; junction bases with no gene match: 9. Germline CDR1 SNHLY, CDR2 FYNNEI. The CDR3 region has the DNA TGTGCCAGCACCCAAATGGGGACAGTCCAAGAGACCCAGTACTTC. Translation gives CASTQMGTVQETQYF.

This clonotype was recorded many times. The CDR3 sequence is CASSAGEGNTIYF. In DNA form, the CDR3 reads TGTGCCAGCAGCGCAGGGGAAGGAAACACCATATATTTT. V and J are TRBV6-5 and TRBJ1-3, with D perhaps TRBD1 (6 bases). The CDR3 consists of 13 residues. V lost 6 bases and J 4 bases, leaving 10 bases between the germline ends. CDR1 and CDR2 from the germline V gene are MNHEY and SVGAGI.

V usage is TRBV29-1 and J usage is TRBJ1-1, with D unresolved. This CDR3 comprises 13 residues. V was pared by 4 bases and J by 0 bases, with 9 bases between. CDR1 is SQVTM, CDR2 ANQGSEA, per germline. This CDR3 reads CSVATLLNTEAFF. The DNA for the CDR3 is TGCAGCGTTGCTACTCTATTGAACACTGAAGCTTTCTTT.

The chain couples TRBV7-3 to TRBJ2-3; maybe TRBD2 (5 bases). This CDR3 spans 13 amino acids. Trimming shortened V by 1 base and J by 6 bases, and 8 bases separated the two germline ends. Germline V gene sequence: CDR1 SGHTA, CDR2 FQGTGA. The CDR3 here is CASSLMDFDTQYF. The CDR3 DNA reads TGTGCCAGCAGCTTAATGGACTTTGATACGCAGTATTTT.

The genes are TRBV7-3 and TRBJ2-5; the D is unclear. CDR3 length equals 13 residues. Germline V lookup: CDR1 SGHTA, CDR2 FQGTGA. Trimming stripped 4 bases from V and 2 bases from J, with 8 bases between. The CDR3 nucleotides are TGTGCCAGCAGCTCCGACGGACAAGAGACCCAGTACTTC. Its protein is CASSSDGQETQYF.

This clonotype was counted only a few times. CDR3 nucleotide sequence: TGCGCCAGCAGCCCCCCGGGGGCGATCGGGGAGCTGTTTTTT. This encodes CASSPPGAIGELFF. The rearrangement joins TRBV4-3 to TRBJ2-2, with D tentatively TRBD1 or TRBD2 (6 bases each). CDR3 length: 14 residues. Germline CDR1 reads LGHNA; CDR2 reads YSLEER. V lost 4 bases and J 7 bases, leaving 13 bases between the germline ends.

The V gene is TRBV7-2, the J gene TRBJ1-2, with 10 bases identical to TRBD1. Unmatched junction bases numbered 7, after V lost 5 bases and J lost 4 bases. Germline CDR1 reads SGHTA; CDR2 reads FQGNSA. The CDR3 extends over 15 amino acids. Here the CDR3 DNA reads TGTGCCAGCAGCGCGCGCGGGACAGGGGCCTATGGCTACACCTTC. Protein: CASSARGTGAYGYTF.

The chain recombines TRBV27 with TRBJ2-7, with TRBD1 matching over 7 bases. This CDR3 region has 14 residues. V shed 5 bases, J shed 0 bases, and the junction held 4 bases outside the gene matches. The germline V gene has CDR1 MNHEY and CDR2 SMNVEV (reference sequence). The CDR3 nucleotides read TGTGCCAGCAGTAAACGGGACAGCTCCTACGAGCAGTACTTC. It translates to CASSKRDSSYEQYF.

This clonotype came up a few times. V usage is TRBV7-9 and J usage is TRBJ1-4, with D unclear. The germline V and J ends were trimmed by 3 bases and 8 bases, with 4 bases remaining between them. This CDR3 is 11 amino acids long. In germline, CDR1 is SEHNR, CDR2 FQNEAQ (reference sequence). CDR3 sequence reads: CASSFQEKLFF. The CDR3 region has the DNA TGTGCCAGCAGCTTTCAGGAAAAACTGTTTTTT.

This sequence joins TRBV4-2 and TRBJ2-4; D gene ambiguous. This CDR3 contains 14 residues. Germline V lookup: CDR1 LGHNA, CDR2 YNFKEQ. Deletions cut 7 bases from V and 7 bases from J, with 17 bases between. CDR3 sequence (DNA): TGTGCCAGCACCCCGGCCCAGTCGGATAACATTCAGTACTTC. Amino acid sequence: CASTPAQSDNIQYF.

This clonotype was counted a few times. J is TRBJ2-1 and V is TRBV2, with 11 bases lining up with TRBD2. J lost 5 bases, V lost 8 bases, and 17 bases had no gene match. Germline values: CDR1 SNHLY, CDR2 FYNNEI. The CDR3 is 18 amino acids. The CDR3 DNA is TGTGCCAGCCGCCCTCGACGAGTAGCGGGGGGGCCTGACAATGAGCAGTTCTTC. Translated, it gives CASRPRRVAGGPDNEQFF.

This clonotype was recorded a few times. The DNA for the CDR3 is TGCAGTGCTAGAAGGGACAGGCTCACAGATACGCAGTATTTT. Its translation is CSARRDRLTDTQYF. The J gene is TRBJ2-3, the V gene TRBV20-1; TRBD1 agrees at 8 bases. V trimming: 2 bases; J trimming: 2 bases; junction bases outside the gene matches: 3. CDR3 size: 14 residues. Germline-derived CDR1 and CDR2 are DFQATT and SNEGSKA (reference sequence).

The chain recombines TRBV2 with TRBJ1-1, with D tentatively TRBD1 (5 bases). Germline CDR1 and CDR2: SNHLY and FYNNEI. CDR3 length equals 13 residues. The V gene lost 3 bases and the J gene lost 3 bases, with 8 bases spanning the gap. The CDR3 protein is CASSELGDTEAFF. The CDR3 nucleotides read TGTGCCAGCAGTGAGTTGGGGGACACTGAAGCTTTCTTT.

Many counts were recorded for this clonotype. This chain links TRBV7-2 with TRBJ2-3; D is undetermined. Trimming removed 3 bases at V and 6 bases at J, with 10 bases between. Looked up from germline, CDR1 is SGHTA and CDR2 is FQGNSA. This CDR3 has 13 amino acids. The CDR3 DNA follows: TGTGCCAGCAGCTTTGGTATGATGGATACGCAGTATTTT. Residues: CASSFGMMDTQYF. The entire variable domain, with the rest obtained from reference TRBV7-2 and TRBJ2-3, is as follows: GAGVSQSPSNKVTEKGKDVELRCDPISGHTALYWYRQSLGQGLEFLIYFQGNSAPDKSGLPSDRFSAERTGGSVSTLTIQRTQQEDSAVYLCASSFGMMDTQYFGPGTRLTVL.

This clonotype was found many times. The chain uses TRBV11-2 and TRBJ2-4; D not certain. With 1 base removed from V and 0 bases from J, the gap between germline ends came to 10 bases. This CDR3 has 16 amino acids. In germline, CDR1 is SGHAT, CDR2 FQNNGV. CDR3: CASSLAGQLAKNIQYF. CDR3 in DNA: TGTGCCAGCAGCTTAGCTGGGCAGTTAGCCAAAAACATTCAGTACTTC.

This clonotype showed up just a few times. The chain is built from TRBV5-5 and TRBJ1-1; D is unresolved. The CDR3 has 15 amino acids. CDR1 is SGHKS and CDR2 is YYEKEE in the germline V gene (reference sequence). The V and J ends lost 0 bases and 1 base respectively, with 10 bases between them. This CDR3 reads CASSLAVVSNTEAFF. The CDR3 region has the DNA TGTGCCAGCAGCTTGGCCGTGGTCTCGAACACTGAAGCTTTCTTT.

The table lists this clonotype with a few counts. The chain has TRBV6-2 or TRBV6-3 and TRBJ2-5; D gene ambiguous. Between the trimmed V and J ends, which lost 2 bases and 5 bases, there was a span of 15 bases. Looked up from germline, CDR1 is MNHEY and CDR2 is SVGEGT. The CDR3 consists of 15 residues. The CDR3 region is CASSYDFPRVETQYF. The CDR3 DNA reads TGTGCCAGCAGTTACGATTTTCCTCGAGTGGAGACCCAGTACTTC.

This clonotype showed up many times. This chain connects TRBV9 to TRBJ1-2, with 9 positions matching TRBD1. The junction had 7 bases not matched to a gene; V was cut back by 1 base and J by 6 bases. The CDR3 totals 15 residues. The germline gives CDR1 SGDLS, CDR2 YYNGEE. For the CDR3, the DNA is TGTGCCAGCAGCGTAACACAGGGGGCGCGGGATGGCTACACCTTC. Its protein is CASSVTQGARDGYTF.

The CDR3 loop reads CASSMSTGAYEQYF. The CDR3 DNA sequence: TGTGCCAGCAGCATGTCGACAGGGGCCTACGAGCAGTACTTC. The chain uses TRBV5-4 and TRBJ2-7; 8 nucleotides line up with TRBD1. Germline trimming cut 4 bases from V and 2 bases from J; bases unmatched to any gene: 5. The length of the CDR3 is 14 residues. Germline V gene sequence: CDR1 SGHNT, CDR2 YYREEE (reference sequence).

This sequence joins TRBV28 and TRBJ2-7; D might be TRBD1 or TRBD2, each matching 5 bases. CDR1 is MDHEN and CDR2 is SYDVKM in the germline V gene. Trimming pared 5 bases from V and 2 bases from J, leaving 13 bases between. This CDR3 comprises 14 residues. CDR3 DNA sequence: TGTGCCAGCAGTCTTGCCGGGGCCGCCTACGAGCAGTACGTC. As protein: CASSLAGAAYEQYV.

CDR3 sequence (DNA): TGTGCCAGCAGCTTAATGGGCAGCCCAGCTAATGAAGCTTTCTTT. It translates to CASSLMGSPANEAFF. The chain combines TRBV7-3 with TRBJ1-1; no firm D call. The CDR3 has 15 residues. The germline V gene encodes CDR1 SGHTA and CDR2 FQGTGA. Trimming left V 1 base short and J 7 bases short, with 16 bases between.

This clonotype was counted only a few times. The V call is TRBV28, the J call TRBJ2-4, with a weak D call TRBD2 (5 bases). Trimming removed 7 bases from V and 9 bases from J, with 16 bases in between. Germline CDR1 is MDHEN and CDR2 is SYDVKM. This CDR3 has 13 residues. CDR3 loop: CASMRGPDTIQYF. The CDR3 DNA follows: TGTGCCAGCATGAGAGGGCCGGATACCATTCAGTACTTC.

This clonotype was seen a handful of times. The rearrangement uses TRBV5-4 and TRBJ2-5; 15 bases agree with TRBD2. The CDR3 is made up of 18 amino acids. Germline loops: CDR1 SGHNT, CDR2 YYREEE (reference sequence). The junction had 8 bases not matched to a gene; V was cut back by 3 bases and J by 2 bases. The CDR3 is CASSSGLAGGPKQETQYF. The CDR3 DNA reads as TGTGCCAGCAGCTCGGGACTAGCGGGGGGTCCCAAGCAAGAGACCCAGTACTTC.

V and J are TRBV12-3 or TRBV12-4 and TRBJ2-7; 7 nucleotides align to TRBD1. V gave up 7 bases and J gave up 1 base; unmatched junction bases: 4. The CDR3 spans 13 residues. This chain's CDR3 is CASTPDRSYEQYF. The CDR3 coding sequence is TGTGCCAGCACCCCGGACAGGTCCTACGAGCAGTACTTC.

This clonotype was counted many times. Compared with germline, one end of the junction differs, possibly owing to a read error. The chain links TRBV12-3 or TRBV12-4 to TRBJ2-7, with D possibly being TRBD2 (6 bases). The CDR3 is 11 amino acids. CDR3 bases: TGCTCAACTGGGACTTCAAACGAGCAGTACTTC. Translation: CSTGTSNEQYF.